This TCR beta chain was recorded in a study of vaccination and CD4 T cells after COVID-19. V was shortened by 4 bases and J by 1 base, with 5 bases between the two germline ends. Germline V lookup: CDR1 MNHEY, CDR2 SVGAGI. This CDR3 region has 13 residues. Stated treatment: roughly 10-day PBMC culture with coronavirus spike peptide pools or control peptides (ViraFEST assay). Cultured CD4+ T-cell DNA underwent Oncomine TCR Beta short-read sequencing. Genomic DNA was drawn out of CD4+ T cells grown in culture. MiXCR was run by TCRdb on the PCR reads, yielding one entry per CDR3 protein. The table records about 13,000 distinct CDR3 sequences, around four fifths of them present only once. Comment on this clonotype: Its target is unknown.

The V call is TRBV6-5, the J call TRBJ1-3; D is unresolved. The sequence came from a human donor who received a COVID-19 vaccine. Sequenced here: CD4+ T cells from blood, cultured in vitro, sampled after SARS-CoV-2 vaccination. CDR3 protein: CASSSGSGNTIYF. The CDR3 DNA is TGTGCCAGCAGTTCGGGGTCTGGAAACACCATATATTTT.